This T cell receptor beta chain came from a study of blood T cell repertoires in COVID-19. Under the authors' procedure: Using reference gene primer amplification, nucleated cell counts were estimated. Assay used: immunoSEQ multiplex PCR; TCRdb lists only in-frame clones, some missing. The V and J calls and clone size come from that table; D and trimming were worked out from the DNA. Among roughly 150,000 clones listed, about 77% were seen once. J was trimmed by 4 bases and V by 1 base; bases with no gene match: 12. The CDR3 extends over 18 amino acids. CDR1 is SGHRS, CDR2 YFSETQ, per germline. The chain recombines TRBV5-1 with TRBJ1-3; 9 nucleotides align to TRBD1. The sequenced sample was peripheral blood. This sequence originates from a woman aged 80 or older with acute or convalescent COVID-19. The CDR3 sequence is CASSLQIPGQGIGNTIYF. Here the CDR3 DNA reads TGCGCCAGCAGCTTGCAAATCCCCGGACAGGGGATCGGAAACACCATATATTTT.